The TCR beta chain under discussion was sequenced for a study of response to subunit inactivated influenza vaccine. Findings of the study overall: After each seasonal influenza vaccination, few new T cells are recruited, the authors suggested.

TCRdb re-called the RT-PCR reads through MiXCR, storing one row per CDR3 protein. The table records fewer than 550,000 distinct CDR3 sequences, about 25% of them present only once. Note on this clonotype: As yet, its antigen is unknown.

Trimming took 3 bases from V and 6 from J; bases not matched to a gene: 6. Germline V lookup: CDR1 SGHRS, CDR2 YFSETQ. This CDR3 has 15 amino acids. The chain employs TRBV5-1 and TRBJ2-2; 9 nucleotides align to TRBD1. The source was CD4+ T cells sorted from PBMCs, collected 5 days after vaccination. The clonotype comes from a man in his forties or fifties who received an inactivated influenza vaccine. In nucleotides, the CDR3 is TGCGCCAGCAGCTCCGGGACAGGGTGGGCCGGGGAGCTGTTTTTT. Its translation is CASSSGTGWAGELFF.